Sequencing of this TCR beta chain was carried out in a study of blood T cell repertoires in COVID-19. Study as a whole: The study drew acute and convalescent COVID-19 samples from the United States, Italy and Spain. PBMCs, B-cell-depleted T cells, or T cells were the source of the cDNA or gDNA that made up the material.

Original processing methods: Amplification from reference gene primers served as the basis for estimated nucleated cell counts. Produced via immunoSEQ multiplex PCR; TCRdb's table is partial and in-frame only. The V and J calls and clone size are taken from that table; D and trimming were inferred from the DNA. Of 20,000 or so clones detected, 84% appear once; the ten largest clones hold under 3.5%. Germline assignment: CDR1 SEHNR and CDR2 FQNEAQ (reference sequence). The J segment lost 9 bases and the V segment lost 5 bases, leaving 15 bases of the junction unmatched. There are 15 residues in the CDR3.

Specimen: peripheral blood. This sequence was found in a middle-aged man with acute or convalescent COVID-19. The rearrangement uses TRBV7-9 and TRBJ1-2; 7 nucleotides agree with TRBD1. CDR3 residues: CASSANRGPFASYTF. The CDR3 DNA reads TGTGCCAGCAGCGCAAACAGGGGCCCGTTTGCGAGCTACACCTTC.